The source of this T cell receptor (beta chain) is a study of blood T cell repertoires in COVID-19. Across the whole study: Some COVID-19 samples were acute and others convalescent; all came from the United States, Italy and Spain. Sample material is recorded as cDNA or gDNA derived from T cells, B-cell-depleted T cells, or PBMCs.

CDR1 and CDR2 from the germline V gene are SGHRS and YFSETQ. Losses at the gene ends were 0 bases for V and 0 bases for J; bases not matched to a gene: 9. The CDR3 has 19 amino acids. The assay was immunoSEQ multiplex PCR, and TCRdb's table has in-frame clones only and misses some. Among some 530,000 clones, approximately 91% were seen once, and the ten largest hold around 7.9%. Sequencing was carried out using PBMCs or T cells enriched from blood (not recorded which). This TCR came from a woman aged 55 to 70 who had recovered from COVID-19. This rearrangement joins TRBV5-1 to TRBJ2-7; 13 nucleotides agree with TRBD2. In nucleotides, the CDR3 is TGCGCCAGCAGCTTGGCCAGGACTAGCGGGGGCCAAGTCTCCTACGAGCAGTACTTC. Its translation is CASSLARTSGGQVSYEQYF.